The 28 T cell receptor beta chains listed next were all sequenced from one sample in a study of spatial heterogeneity in lung cancer. General study findings and limits: Counts of expanded alpha and beta TCRs within tumors tracked the tumor nonsynonymous mutation count.

Their specific antigens are unknown. Time point given: sample taken at primary tumor resection. TCRdb itself ran the 5' RACE reads through MiXCR, one entry per CDR3 protein. The sample lists around 18,000 distinct CDR3 sequences, 9.5% to 10% occurring once. The sample was lung tumor tissue, taken at surgery. The receptor set was obtained from a female donor with early-stage non-small cell lung cancer.

This clonotype showed up just a few times. A library made for alpha chains picked up this beta chain off target, so its size means little. J is TRBJ1-4 and V is TRBV20-1; 7 nucleotides agree with TRBD1. CDR1 and CDR2 from the germline V gene are DFQATT and SNEGSKA (reference sequence). The CDR3 runs 13 residues. As DNA, the CDR3 is TGCAGCTTGACAGGGAAGGGAAATGAAAAACTGTTTTTT. This codes for CSLTGKGNEKLFF.

Concerning this clonotype itself: A library prepared for alpha chains yielded this beta chain as an off-target read; its size is of little meaning. The chain couples TRBV4-1 to TRBJ1-4; weak D call: TRBD1 (5 bases). CDR1 and CDR2 from the germline V gene are MGHRA and YSYEKL. The CDR3 totals 15 residues. Trimming removed 2 bases from V and 4 bases from J, with 11 bases in between. CDR3 nucleotides: TGCGCCAGCAGCCAAACCGGGACGGGTAATGAAAAACTGTTTTTT. Translated, it gives CASSQTGTGNEKLFF.

This clonotype has at least ten counts. With the library built for alpha chains, this beta chain is off target and its frequency is not meaningful. The V gene is TRBV28, the J gene TRBJ1-1, with 7 bases fitting TRBD1. CDR1 and CDR2 from the germline V gene are MDHEN and SYDVKM. The CDR3 consists of 15 residues. With 2 bases clipped from V and 4 bases from J, the junction kept 7 bases outside the gene matches. The CDR3 bases are TGTGCCAGCAGTTTAGGAACTAGGGGGCTCACTGAAGCTTTCTTT. This sequence encodes CASSLGTRGLTEAFF. The variable domain in full, with the rest retrieved from reference TRBV28 and TRBJ1-1, is DVKVTQSSRYLVKRTGEKVFLECVQDMDHENMFWYRQDPGLGLRLIYFSYDVKMKEKGDIPEGYSVSREKKERFSLILESASTNQTSMYLCASSLGTRGLTEAFFGQGTRLTVV.

About this clonotype itself: This beta chain is an off-target read within a library intended for alpha chains, so its frequency means little. This chain connects TRBV12-3 or TRBV12-4 to TRBJ1-2; TRBD1 matches at 9 bases. J lost 5 bases, V lost 6 bases, and 13 bases had no gene match. CDR3 length equals 16 residues. The CDR3 DNA follows: TGTGCCAGCAGCTCCCTAGACAGGGGGTATCGGTATGGCTACACCTTC. Translating gives CASSSLDRGYRYGYTF.

Many counts were recorded for this clonotype. This beta chain appears as a stray read in a library generated for alpha chains; its size is not informative. The J gene is TRBJ2-3, the V gene TRBV5-4; TRBD2 matches at 8 bases. Germline V gene lookup returns CDR1 SGHNT and CDR2 YYREEE (reference sequence). With 1 base clipped from V and 6 bases from J, the junction kept 10 bases outside the gene matches. The length of the CDR3 is 16 residues. CDR3 loop: CASSLRRGAIKDTQYF. The DNA for the CDR3 is TGTGCCAGCAGCTTGCGGCGGGGGGCTATTAAGGATACGCAGTATTTT.

With regard to this clonotype: Since it is a stray read in a library aimed at alpha chains, this beta chain has a size that is not meaningful. The J gene is TRBJ2-5, the V gene TRBV19, with 9 bases lining up with TRBD2. The ends lost 2 bases at V and 0 bases at J; junction bases unmatched: 1. The germline V gene has CDR1 LNHDA and CDR2 SQIVND (reference sequence). This CDR3 is 15 amino acids long. CDR3 amino acids: CASSILAGNQETQYF. Here the CDR3 DNA reads TGTGCCAGTAGTATACTAGCGGGGAACCAAGAGACCCAGTACTTC.

This clonotype was counted only a few times. Because the library targeted alpha chains, this beta chain is an off-target read whose size means little. The CDR3 region has the DNA TGTGCCAGCAGTTACGCTGGGAGAGCGGGGCGGGGTGAGCAGTTCTTC. Residues: CASSYAGRAGRGEQFF. The gene calls are TRBV6-5 and TRBJ2-1; the match to TRBD2 covers 7 bases. This CDR3 has 16 amino acids. V dropped 2 bases and J dropped 9; count of bases not matched to a gene: 13. The germline gives CDR1 MNHEY, CDR2 SVGAGI.

This clonotype showed up many times. The library was built for alpha chains, so this beta chain is an off-target read and its size means little. J is TRBJ2-7 and V is TRBV29-1, with D perhaps TRBD2 (5 bases). CDR1 and CDR2 from the germline V gene are SQVTM and ANQGSEA. This CDR3 has 12 residues. Trimming took off 6 bases at V and 2 bases at J, with 11 bases between the two ends. CDR3 nucleotides: TGCAGCGTCGGACGGGAAACCTACGAGCAGTACTTC. It is translated as CSVGRETYEQYF.

A remark on this clonotype: This beta chain represents an off-target read in a library built for alpha chains; its size is of limited meaning. The chain employs TRBV28 and TRBJ2-5; perhaps TRBD2 as D (5 bases). The germline V gene encodes CDR1 MDHEN and CDR2 SYDVKM. V gave up 7 bases and J gave up 4 bases, with 19 bases separating them. CDR3 size: 15 residues. The CDR3 protein is CASNLPGVAGETQYF. The CDR3 DNA follows: TGTGCCAGCAACCTTCCCGGGGTCGCTGGAGAGACCCAGTACTTC.

A few counts support this clonotype. This beta chain slipped into a library made for alpha chains as a stray read, so its size is not meaningful. CDR3 DNA sequence: TGTGCCAGCAGCTCGACAGGGGGTCACTACGAGCAGTACTTC. Protein product: CASSSTGGHYEQYF. This chain uses TRBV7-9 with TRBJ2-7; TRBD1 aligns across 9 bases. The germline CDR1 and CDR2 sequences are SEHNR and FQNEAQ (reference sequence). With V trimmed by 4 bases and J by 3 bases, 4 bases remained unmatched. The length of the CDR3 is 14 residues. Based on the CDR3 plus reference TRBV7-9 and TRBJ2-7, the full variable domain is DTGVSQNPRHKITKRGQNVTFRCDPISEHNRLYWYRQTLGQGPEFLTYFQNEAQLEKSRLLSDRFSAERPKGSFSTLEIQRTEQGDSAMYLCASSSTGGHYEQYFGPGTRLTVT.

As regards this clonotype: This beta chain slipped into a library made for alpha chains as a stray read, so its size is not meaningful. The genes are TRBV5-1 and TRBJ2-7, with 8 bases identical to TRBD1. Germline loops: CDR1 SGHRS, CDR2 YFSETQ. V lost 4 bases and J lost 0; bases outside the gene matches: 15. The CDR3 runs 18 residues. The CDR3 bases are TGCGCCAGCAGCCCACTACAGGGGGGTGGAGGTAGCTCCTACGAGCAGTACTTC. Amino acid sequence: CASSPLQGGGGSSYEQYF.

Many counts were recorded for this clonotype. Because the library targeted alpha chains, this beta chain is an off-target read whose size means little. This CDR3 is CATSDRQGSPYEQYF. In nucleotides, the CDR3 is TGTGCCACCAGTGATCGACAGGGTAGCCCCTACGAGCAGTACTTC. The V call is TRBV24-1, the J call TRBJ2-7, with 7 bases lining up with TRBD1. Trimming removed 3 bases from V and 2 bases from J; junction bases left unmatched: 6. The V gene's germline CDR1 is KGHDR and CDR2 SFDVKD. The CDR3 spans 15 residues.

Concerning this clonotype: The library was built for alpha chains, so this beta chain is an off-target read and its size means little. The chain links TRBV4-3 to TRBJ1-2, with TRBD1 matching 8 bases. This CDR3 has 14 residues. Trimming took 1 base from V and 2 from J; bases not matched to a gene: 0. Germline V CDR1 and CDR2: LGHNA, YSLEER. The CDR3 reads CASSQGTGNYGYTF. CDR3 nucleotides: TGCGCCAGCAGCCAAGGGACAGGGAACTATGGCTACACCTTC.

In the case of this clonotype: This beta chain lies outside the target of a library built for alpha chains; its clone size means little. The V call is TRBV7-2, the J call TRBJ1-1, with unresolved D. Germline V lookup: CDR1 SGHTA, CDR2 FQGNSA. V lost 6 bases, J lost 2 bases, and 13 bases lay in between. The CDR3 loop spans 14 amino acids. The CDR3 spells CASRPSGTNTEAFF. The DNA for the CDR3 is TGTGCCAGCAGACCCTCCGGCACCAACACTGAAGCTTTCTTT.

This clonotype was seen many times. This beta chain appears as a stray read in a library generated for alpha chains; its size is not informative. This rearrangement joins TRBV5-1 to TRBJ1-6; D may be TRBD1 (5 bases). Germline V gives CDR1 SGHRS, CDR2 YFSETQ. This CDR3 is 15 amino acids long. Trimming removed 4 bases at V and 10 bases at J, with 18 bases between. The CDR3 region is CASSPPGGGISPLHF. The CDR3 nucleotides are TGCGCCAGCAGCCCTCCCGGGGGGGGAATCTCACCCCTCCACTTT.

This clonotype was observed at least ten times. The library was designed around alpha chains, so this beta chain is a stray read whose abundance carries little weight. The gene calls are TRBV5-1 and TRBJ1-4; D is unclear. Germline loops: CDR1 SGHRS, CDR2 YFSETQ. The CDR3 is 14 amino acids. Trimming cost V 0 bases and J 1 base, with 4 bases left between them. CDR3: CASSLGQTNEKLFF. CDR3 in DNA: TGCGCCAGCAGCTTGGGACAAACTAATGAAAAACTGTTTTTT.

As regards this clonotype: This beta chain is an unintended read in a library built for alpha chains; its size means little. The V call is TRBV5-1, the J call TRBJ1-5, with 11 bases matching TRBD1. V was pared by 4 bases and J by 10 bases, with 10 bases of the junction left unmatched. Germline assignment: CDR1 SGHRS and CDR2 YFSETQ. This CDR3 has 15 residues. In nucleotides, the CDR3 is TGCGCCAGCAGCACAGGACAGGGGGCAAGTGAACCCCAGCATTTT. Translation: CASSTGQGASEPQHF.

The sample holds many counts of this clonotype. In a library made to pick up alpha chains, this beta chain is a stray read with a size that means little. The chain couples TRBV7-2 to TRBJ1-1; tentative D call: TRBD1 (5 bases). Trimming left V 6 bases short and J 1 base short, with 12 bases between. Germline V CDR1 and CDR2: SGHTA, FQGNSA. CDR3 size: 14 residues. The CDR3, as DNA: TGTGCCAGCAGTTTTGGACACCGGAACACTGAAGCTTTCTTT. This gives the protein CASSFGHRNTEAFF.

This clonotype was found a few times. This beta chain turned up in a library designed for alpha chains; as an off-target read, its abundance says little. V gene TRBV20-1 combines with J gene TRBJ2-1, with D tentatively TRBD2 (6 bases). Looked up from germline, CDR1 is DFQATT and CDR2 is SNEGSKA (reference sequence). The CDR3 is 12 residues long. V was cut by 4 bases and J by 13 bases, with 17 bases left in between. This CDR3 reads CSAKTPGGIQFF. CDR3 nucleotides: TGCAGTGCTAAGACACCAGGAGGGATCCAGTTCTTC.

This clonotype occurred a few times. Being off target in a library aimed at alpha chains, this beta chain has a size of little meaning. The rearrangement uses TRBV6-4 and TRBJ1-2; D perhaps matches TRBD1 (6 bases). This CDR3 has 14 amino acids. V lost 7 bases, J lost 4 bases, and 16 bases lay in between. The germline V gene has CDR1 MRHNA and CDR2 SNTAGT. CDR3 nucleotides: TGTGCCAGCATCCGCGGGGGGGGCAGCTATGGCTACACCTTC. Residues: CASIRGGGSYGYTF.

In the case of this clonotype: Because this beta chain is a stray read in a library intended to capture alpha chains, its abundance should not be given much weight. The chain is built from TRBV6-5 and TRBJ1-6; D is ambiguous. This CDR3 comprises 16 residues. Germline loops: CDR1 MNHEY, CDR2 SVGAGI. V lost 9 bases and J 16 bases, leaving 31 bases between the germline ends. CDR3 residues: CASQPSRPSHFGRLHF. CDR3 sequence (DNA): TGTGCCAGTCAGCCCTCTAGACCGAGCCACTTTGGACGACTCCACTTT.

This clonotype has ten or more counts. For a library built for alpha chains, this beta chain is a stray read; little rests on its size. V and J are TRBV20-1 and TRBJ2-3; D not resolved. CDR3 length: 12 amino acids. The V end lost 6 bases, the J end lost 5 bases, and 12 bases lay between the germline ends. CDR1 is DFQATT, CDR2 SNEGSKA, per germline (reference sequence). Here the CDR3 reads CSAKGRGDTQYF. CDR3 DNA: TGCAGTGCCAAAGGCCGCGGAGATACGCAGTATTTT.

This clonotype was detected only a few times. With the library built for alpha chains, this beta chain is off target and its frequency is not meaningful. Here the CDR3 reads CASSLVGGQASSGYTF. The CDR3 nucleotides read TGTGCCAGCAGCTTAGTAGGAGGACAGGCCTCATCTGGCTACACCTTC. The chain links TRBV7-2 to TRBJ1-2, with 7 bases identical to TRBD1. Germline values: CDR1 SGHTA, CDR2 FQGNSA. V trimming: 1 base; J trimming: 7 bases; junction bases outside the gene matches: 12. CDR3 length: 16 residues.

This clonotype was detected only a few times. Within a library made for alpha chains, this beta chain is off target, and its count is uninformative. The chain employs TRBV7-2 and TRBJ2-7; no clear D. This CDR3 contains 11 residues. The germline V gene encodes CDR1 SGHTA and CDR2 FQGNSA. V lost 5 bases and J 2 bases, leaving 4 bases between the germline ends. In DNA, the CDR3 is TGTGCCAGCAGCGCCGCCTACGAGCAGTACTTC. Encoded protein: CASSAAYEQYF.

Many counts were recorded for this clonotype. The size of this beta chain means little, since it is a stray read in a library made for alpha chains. The gene calls are TRBV4-2 and TRBJ2-2, with no clear D. The V gene lost 2 bases and the J gene lost 2 bases, with 6 bases spanning the gap. The CDR3 totals 14 residues. Germline V gene lookup returns CDR1 LGHNA and CDR2 YNFKEQ. This CDR3 is CASSQLTNTGELFF. CDR3 nucleotide sequence: TGTGCCAGCAGCCAACTAACTAACACCGGGGAGCTGTTTTTT.

As concerns this clonotype: Since it is a stray read in a library aimed at alpha chains, this beta chain has a size that is not meaningful. This chain joins TRBV29-1 and TRBJ2-5; 7 bases align to TRBD1. The V and J ends lost 0 bases and 0 bases, in that order; junction bases with no gene match: 10. This CDR3 has 17 residues. Germline CDR1 and CDR2: SQVTM and ANQGSEA. For the CDR3, the DNA is TGCAGCGTTGAAGATCGACAGGGTTGGGAGAACCAAGAGACCCAGTACTTC. Its translation is CSVEDRQGWENQETQYF.

In its sample, this clonotype was seen many times. The library was built for alpha chains, so this beta chain is an off-target read and its size means little. The V call is TRBV30, the J call TRBJ2-5, with D hard to call. The CDR3 length is 16 residues. V was shortened by 3 bases and J by 1 base, with 18 bases between the two germline ends. Germline V gene data show CDR1 as GTSNPN and CDR2 as SVGIG (reference sequence). DNA for the CDR3: TGTGCCTGGAGCACTCTCCCGTGGAATAGCCAAGAGACCCAGTACTTC. Its translation: CAWSTLPWNSQETQYF.

Notes on this clonotype: This beta chain turned up in a library designed for alpha chains; as an off-target read, its abundance says little. The rearrangement links TRBV12-3 or TRBV12-4 to TRBJ2-7, with D possibly being TRBD2 (7 bases). CDR3 size: 13 residues. The V end lost 2 bases, the J end lost 9 bases, and 14 bases lay between the germline ends. The CDR3 nucleotides read TGTGCCAGCAGTTTACTAGGGGGGGCGTGGCAGTACTTC. Amino acid sequence: CASSLLGGAWQYF.